These 21 T cell receptor beta chains were sequenced from one sample in a study of PD-1 blockade in classical Hodgkin lymphoma. The data were produced by immunoSEQ multiplex PCR, yet TCRdb's version contains in-frame clones alone and is incomplete. Of just over 50,000 clones detected, around 78% appear once; the ten largest clones hold roughly 15%. All patients relapsed after autologous stem cell transplantation, and brentuximab vedotin exposure varied. Sequenced here: peripheral blood mononuclear cells (PBMCs), sampled before the second cycle of nivolumab. Receptor source: a human donor with classical Hodgkin lymphoma.

This sequence joins TRBV28 and TRBJ2-7, with TRBD1 identical over 7 bases. This CDR3 has 14 residues. The germline CDR1 and CDR2 sequences are MDHEN and SYDVKM. Trimming at V came to 8 bases and at J to 4 bases, leaving 11 bases not matched to a gene. CDR3 protein: CASSGQARLYEQYF. The CDR3 nucleotides are TGTGCCAGCTCCGGACAGGCGCGGCTGTACGAGCAGTACTTC.

J is TRBJ2-3 and V is TRBV15; D may be TRBD2 (6 bases). V was shortened by 4 bases and J by 1 base, with 15 bases between the two germline ends. CDR1 and CDR2 (germline): LNHNV, YYDKDF (reference sequence). This CDR3 is 16 amino acids long. DNA of the CDR3: TGTGCCACCAGCATCTGGGCTAGCGTGGGCACAGATACGCAGTATTTT. It yields the protein CATSIWASVGTDTQYF.

The CDR3 DNA follows: TGTGCCAGCACCGTCGAGACAGATACGCAGTATTTT. Its translation is CASTVETDTQYF. The J gene is TRBJ2-3, the V gene TRBV7-3; the D is unclear. The CDR3 extends over 12 amino acids. From germline, CDR1 is SGHTA and CDR2 FQGTGA. Trimming removed 7 bases from V and 3 bases from J, with 8 bases in between.

The chain employs TRBV19 and TRBJ1-2; 8 bases are a match to TRBD1. Germline V lookup: CDR1 LNHDA, CDR2 SQIVND (reference sequence). This CDR3 has 16 amino acids. J gave up 2 bases and V 7 bases, and 12 bases lay outside the gene matches. Here the CDR3 DNA reads TGTGCCAGTAAATCCAGTCCGGGACAGGAGAACTATGGCTACACCTTC. It is translated as CASKSSPGQENYGYTF. The variable domain in full, with the rest retrieved from reference TRBV19 and TRBJ1-2, is DGGITQSPKYLFRKEGQNVTLSCEQNLNHDAMYWYRQDPGQGLRLIYYSQIVNDFQKGDIAEGYSVSREKKESFPLTVTSAQKNPTAFYLCASKSSPGQENYGYTFGSGTRLTVV.

The chain employs TRBV6-6 and TRBJ2-7; D is uncertain. Trimming took off 10 bases at V and 6 bases at J, with 22 bases between the two ends. CDR3 length: 14 amino acids. Germline CDR1 reads MNHNY; CDR2 reads SVGAGI (reference sequence). The CDR3 sequence: CATGLGASAPEQYF. The DNA of the CDR3 is TGTGCCACCGGTCTCGGCGCCTCCGCCCCCGAGCAGTACTTC.

This chain uses TRBV29-1 with TRBJ1-2, with 10 positions matching TRBD1. This CDR3 contains 13 residues. Germline assignment: CDR1 SQVTM and CDR2 ANQGSEA. After removal of 1 base from V and 4 bases from J, the junction contained 0 bases not matched to a gene. The chain's CDR3 is CSVEGTGGYGYTF. DNA of the CDR3: TGCAGCGTTGAAGGGACAGGGGGCTATGGCTACACCTTC.

The chain uses TRBV29-1 and TRBJ2-7, with D perhaps matching TRBD2 (7 bases). This CDR3 is built from 17 residues. Germline assignment: CDR1 SQVTM and CDR2 ANQGSEA. V lost 4 bases and J lost 7, with 29 bases in between. The CDR3 DNA reads TGCAGCGTTGTGGGGGGGGGCCGCGGCAGTGGCCTATGGGAGCAGTACTTC. It specifies CSVVGGGRGSGLWEQYF.

The CDR3 is CASSPRGWNTEAFF. For the CDR3, the DNA is TGTGCCAGCAGCCCCAGGGGGTGGAACACTGAAGCTTTCTTT. The chain couples TRBV6-6 to TRBJ1-1; 7 nucleotides match TRBD1. CDR1 is MNHNY and CDR2 is SVGAGI in the germline V gene (reference sequence). The CDR3 runs 14 residues. The V gene end was trimmed by 6 bases and the J gene end by 1 base; junction bases not matched to a gene: 5.

The CDR3 sequence: CASSLAALGGYTF. The CDR3, as DNA: TGTGCCAGCAGCTTAGCCGCCCTAGGTGGCTACACCTTC. The chain is built from TRBV7-2 and TRBJ1-2; D is unclear. V lost 0 bases and J lost 7, with 9 bases in between. This CDR3 region has 13 residues. CDR1 SGHTA and CDR2 FQGNSA come from the germline V gene.

V is TRBV6-1 and J is TRBJ1-5; perhaps TRBD1 as D (6 bases). The CDR3 sequence is 15 residues long. Germline V gene data show CDR1 as MNHNS and CDR2 as SASEGT. V lost 2 bases and J 7 bases, leaving 15 bases between the germline ends. Here the CDR3 DNA reads TGTGCCAGCAGTGAATTTGTGGGGGCAGGCCAGCCCCAGCATTTT. It yields the protein CASSEFVGAGQPQHF.

V usage is TRBV6-5 and J usage is TRBJ1-2, with a possible D match to TRBD1 (5 bases). The CDR3 contains 15 residues. Germline CDR1 reads MNHEY; CDR2 reads SVGAGI. Trimming removed 6 bases from V and 5 bases from J, with 19 bases in between. The CDR3 DNA reads as TGTGCCAGCAGCGCCGTCGGGGGGACCGTATATGGCTACACCTTC. Protein: CASSAVGGTVYGYTF.

V usage is TRBV7-8 and J usage is TRBJ2-7, with TRBD1 matching 8 bases. CDR3 length: 14 residues. Germline assignment: CDR1 SGHVS and CDR2 FQNEAQ. With 3 bases clipped from V and 0 bases from J, the junction kept 1 base outside the gene matches. CDR3 sequence: CASSFTGGSYEQYF. In DNA form, the CDR3 reads TGTGCCAGCAGCTTCACAGGGGGCTCCTACGAGCAGTACTTC.

This clone was recorded only once. The DNA of the CDR3 is TGTGCCAGCAGACTTGGACACCAAAAGAACACCGGGGAGCTGTTTTTT. It is translated as CASRLGHQKNTGELFF. The rearrangement joins TRBV27 to TRBJ2-2, with D possibly being TRBD1 (5 bases). The CDR3 is made up of 16 amino acids. Germline CDR1 is MNHEY and CDR2 is SMNVEV (reference sequence). The V end lost 6 bases, the J end lost 1 base, and 15 bases lay between the germline ends.

The chain recombines TRBV19 with TRBJ2-7; TRBD1 matches at 8 bases. This CDR3 has 15 residues. V lost 6 bases and J lost 3; bases outside the gene matches: 10. The germline gives CDR1 LNHDA, CDR2 SQIVND (reference sequence). The CDR3 DNA is TGTGCCAGTAGCGTGGGACAGGCGATACACTACGAGCAGTACTTC. It encodes CASSVGQAIHYEQYF. Filled out from reference TRBV19 and TRBJ2-7, the complete variable domain reads DGGITQSPKYLFRKEGQNVTLSCEQNLNHDAMYWYRQDPGQGLRLIYYSQIVNDFQKGDIAEGYSVSREKKESFPLTVTSAQKNPTAFYLCASSVGQAIHYEQYFGPGTRLTVT.

This chain joins TRBV6-5 and TRBJ1-5, with a weak D call TRBD1 (5 bases). The CDR3 runs 13 residues. Trimming pared 5 bases from V and 13 bases from J, leaving 18 bases between. In germline, CDR1 is MNHEY, CDR2 SVGAGI. The CDR3 sequence: CASSEALGAGQHF. DNA for the CDR3: TGTGCCAGCAGTGAAGCTCTTGGCGCAGGGCAGCATTTT.

This sequence joins TRBV6-5 and TRBJ1-6; D remains unclear. V dropped 3 bases and J dropped 7 bases, with 4 bases sitting between them. The CDR3 consists of 12 residues. CDR1 is MNHEY and CDR2 is SVGAGI in the germline V gene. The CDR3 region has the DNA TGTGCCAGCAGTTATGGAAATTCACCCCTCCACTTT. It yields the protein CASSYGNSPLHF.

The J gene is TRBJ2-1, the V gene TRBV28; D call uncertain. CDR3 size: 15 residues. Trimming stripped 3 bases from V and 8 bases from J, with 17 bases between. From germline, CDR1 is MDHEN and CDR2 SYDVKM. CDR3 sequence reads: CASSLFGPKADEQFF. In DNA, the CDR3 is TGTGCCAGCAGTTTGTTCGGTCCCAAGGCCGATGAGCAGTTCTTC.

The chain links TRBV6-1 to TRBJ2-7; D gene ambiguous. V was trimmed by 5 bases and J by 2 bases, leaving 16 bases between them. From germline, CDR1 is MNHNS and CDR2 SASEGT. The CDR3 runs 15 residues. CDR3 amino acids: CASSPRTGSPYEQYF. CDR3 DNA: TGTGCCAGCAGTCCCAGGACCGGTAGCCCCTACGAGCAGTACTTC.

The CDR3 spells CAAGFLEAFF. CDR3 nucleotides: TGTGCCGCCGGATTCCTTGAAGCTTTCTTT. The J gene is TRBJ1-1, the V gene TRBV6-1; the D is unclear. Between the trimmed V and J ends, which lost 11 bases and 7 bases, there was a span of 11 bases. Germline V gene sequence: CDR1 MNHNS, CDR2 SASEGT. The CDR3 runs to 10 residues.

This clone was seen more than once but under ten times. The chain is built from TRBV11-2 and TRBJ1-2; D not resolved. CDR1 is SGHAT and CDR2 is FQNNGV in the germline V gene. V lost 0 bases and J lost 4, with 9 bases in between. This CDR3 comprises 14 residues. This chain's CDR3 is CASSLDYTIYGYTF. Written as DNA, the CDR3 is TGTGCCAGCAGCTTAGATTACACCATCTATGGCTACACCTTC.

The J gene is TRBJ2-1, the V gene TRBV4-1, with 12 bases fitting TRBD2. CDR1 is MGHRA and CDR2 is YSYEKL in the germline V gene. The CDR3 extends over 17 amino acids. Trimming removed 0 bases from V and 1 base from J; junction bases left unmatched: 1. The CDR3 sequence is CASSQETSGSSYNEQFF. DNA for the CDR3: TGCGCCAGCAGCCAAGAGACTAGCGGGAGTTCCTACAATGAGCAGTTCTTC.